This TCR beta chain was identified during a study of blood T cell repertoires in COVID-19. Background on the study: COVID-19 samples collected from the United States, Italy and Spain covered acute and convalescent phases. Sources were T cells, B-cell-depleted T cells, or PBMCs; the material itself was cDNA or gDNA.

Study processing details: Using reference gene primer amplification, nucleated cell counts were estimated. TCRdb's copy holds only in-frame clones and misses some; the assay was immunoSEQ multiplex PCR. V, J and clone size were drawn from that table, and D and trimming were deduced from the DNA. In the table there are under 75,000 clones, roughly 80% of which are singletons. Germline V gives CDR1 SGDLS, CDR2 YYNGEE. Trimming shortened V by 4 bases and J by 5 bases, and 16 bases separated the two germline ends. CDR3 length equals 15 residues. This chain connects TRBV9 to TRBJ1-3; possibly TRBD1 for D (6 bases). The origin of this receptor is a man aged 55 to 70 with acute or convalescent COVID-19. The sample consisted of peripheral blood. The CDR3 loop reads CASSPLDSIRNTIYF. CDR3 nucleotide sequence: TGTGCCAGCAGCCCCCTGGACAGCATTCGAAACACCATATATTTT. The complete variable domain, with remaining parts taken from reference TRBV9 and TRBJ1-3, reads DSGVTQTPKHLITATGQRVTLRCSPRSGDLSVYWYQQSLDQGLQFLIQYYNGEERAKGNILERFSAQQFPDLHSELNLSSLELGDSALYFCASSPLDSIRNTIYFGEGSWLTVV.